Listed below are T cell receptor beta chains from one sample, sequenced in a study of metastatic and nonmetastatic thyroid tumors. TCRdb re-called clones from the PCR reads using MiXCR. Of about 15,000 clones in the sample, around 20% are singletons; the top ten hold 12%. The sample consisted of tumor tissue. The source of these receptors is a female donor with papillary thyroid cancer or a benign thyroid nodule (not recorded which). Some clones in this sample may be carry-over from other donors' samples. Both conserved end residues are part of each CDR3. Fields, in order: V gene, J gene, D gene, clone size, CDR3 length, CDR3 DNA, CDR3 protein. D genes are given only for firm matches. Clone sizes are given selectively: once, few, many, or a class where the clone is expanded.

V: TRBV20-1; J: TRBJ2-2; D: .; size: many; length: 17; DNA: TGCAGTGCTAGAGATAGGGGGATAGCCCACGACACCGGGGAGCTGTTTTTT; CDR3: CSARDRGIAHDTGELFF
V: TRBV28; J: TRBJ2-7; D: .; size: .; length: 15; DNA: TGTGCCAACAGTTTAAGTCCTGACGGGGGATACGAGCAGTACTTC; CDR3: CANSLSPDGGYEQYF
V: TRBV10-3; J: TRBJ2-3; D: TRBD2; size: many; length: 12; DNA: TGTGCCATCGCGGGGGAGCCAGATACGCAGTATTTT; CDR3: CAIAGEPDTQYF
V: TRBV27; J: TRBJ1-1; D: TRBD1; size: medium-sized; length: 14; DNA: TGTGCCAGCAGTTTACGGGACAGCTGGGCTGAAGCTTTCTTT; CDR3: CASSLRDSWAEAFF
V: TRBV20-1; J: TRBJ2-1; D: .; size: many; length: 15; DNA: TGCAGTGCTGAAGGGGACTCCCTCTCCTACAATGAGCAGTTCTTC; CDR3: CSAEGDSLSYNEQFF
V: TRBV24-1; J: TRBJ2-7; D: TRBD1; size: many; length: 13; DNA: TGTGCCACCAGTGATTACAGGGGGTACGAGCAGTACTTC; CDR3: CATSDYRGYEQYF
V: TRBV6-5; J: TRBJ2-7; D: .; size: few; length: 15; DNA: TGTGCCAGCAGTTACTCGGTACAGGGCGCCTACGAGCATTACTTC; CDR3: CASSYSVQGAYEHYF
V: TRBV9; J: TRBJ1-3; D: .; size: many; length: 11; DNA: TGTGCCAGCAGCTATGGAAACACCATATATTTT; CDR3: CASSYGNTIYF
V: TRBV6-6; J: TRBJ1-2; D: TRBD1; size: medium-sized; length: 16; DNA: TGTGCCAGCAGTTACTCCGGGACAGGGCCTAACTATGGCTACACCTTC; CDR3: CASSYSGTGPNYGYTF
V: TRBV5-1; J: TRBJ2-1; D: .; size: large; length: 16; DNA: TGCGCCAGCAGCTTGATAGGGCAGGGTTTTCCCAATGAGCAGTTCTTC; CDR3: CASSLIGQGFPNEQFF